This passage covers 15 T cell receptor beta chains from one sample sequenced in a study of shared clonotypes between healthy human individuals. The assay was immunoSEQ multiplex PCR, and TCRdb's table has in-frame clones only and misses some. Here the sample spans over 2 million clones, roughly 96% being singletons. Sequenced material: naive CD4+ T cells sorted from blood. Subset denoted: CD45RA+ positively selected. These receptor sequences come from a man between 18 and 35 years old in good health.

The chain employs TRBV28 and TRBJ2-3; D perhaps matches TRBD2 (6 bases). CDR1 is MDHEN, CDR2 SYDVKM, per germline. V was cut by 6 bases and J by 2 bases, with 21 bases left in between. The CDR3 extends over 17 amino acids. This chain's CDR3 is CASRPPLGSGYTDTQYF. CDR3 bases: TGTGCCAGCAGGCCCCCCCTTGGTAGCGGCTACACAGATACGCAGTATTTT.

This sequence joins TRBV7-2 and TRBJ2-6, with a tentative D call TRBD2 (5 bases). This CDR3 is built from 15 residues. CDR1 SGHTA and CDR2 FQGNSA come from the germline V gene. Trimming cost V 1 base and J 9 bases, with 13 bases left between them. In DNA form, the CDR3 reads TGTGCCAGCAGCTTAGTTGGACTGGTGGGCAACGTCCTGACTTTC. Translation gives CASSLVGLVGNVLTF.

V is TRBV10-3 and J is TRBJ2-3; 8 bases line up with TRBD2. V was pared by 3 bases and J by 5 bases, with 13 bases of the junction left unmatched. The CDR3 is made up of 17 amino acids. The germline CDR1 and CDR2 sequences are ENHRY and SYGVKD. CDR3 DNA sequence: TGTGCCATCAGTGAAAGGGGGACTAGTCTCTTCTTAGATACGCAGTATTTT. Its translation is CAISERGTSLFLDTQYF.

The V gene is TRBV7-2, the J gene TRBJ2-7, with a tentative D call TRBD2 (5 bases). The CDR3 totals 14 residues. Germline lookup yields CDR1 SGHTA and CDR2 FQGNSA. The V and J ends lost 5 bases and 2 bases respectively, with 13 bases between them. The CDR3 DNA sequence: TGTGCCAGCAGCCCGGTAGCGTCCACCTACGAGCAGTACTTC. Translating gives CASSPVASTYEQYF.

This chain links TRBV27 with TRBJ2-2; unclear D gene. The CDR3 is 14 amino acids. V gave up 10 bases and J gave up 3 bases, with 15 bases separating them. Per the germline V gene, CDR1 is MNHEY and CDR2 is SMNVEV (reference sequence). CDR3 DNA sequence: TGTGCCACCCTGACGAAAGGTTACACCGGGGAGCTGTTTTTT. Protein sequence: CATLTKGYTGELFF.

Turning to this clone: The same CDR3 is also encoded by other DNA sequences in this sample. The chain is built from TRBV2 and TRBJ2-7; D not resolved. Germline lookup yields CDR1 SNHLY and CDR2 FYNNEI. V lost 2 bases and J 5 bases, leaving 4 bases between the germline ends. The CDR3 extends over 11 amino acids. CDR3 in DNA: TGTGCCAGCAGTGAATTCAACGAGCAGTACTTC. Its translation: CASSEFNEQYF. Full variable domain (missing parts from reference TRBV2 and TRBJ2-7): EPEVTQTPSHQVTQMGQEVILRCVPISNHLYFYWYRQILGQKVEFLVSFYNNEISEKSEIFDDQFSVERPDGSNFTLKIRSTKLEDSAMYFCASSEFNEQYFGPGTRLTVT.

The CDR3 DNA reads TGTGCCTGGAGTGTAGGGACAGAAATCTATGGCTACACCTTC. It translates to CAWSVGTEIYGYTF. This sequence joins TRBV30 and TRBJ1-2; 7 bases map to TRBD1. The germline V gene encodes CDR1 GTSNPN and CDR2 SVGIG (reference sequence). The CDR3 is 14 residues long. V trimming: 0 bases; J trimming: 4 bases; junction bases outside the gene matches: 5.

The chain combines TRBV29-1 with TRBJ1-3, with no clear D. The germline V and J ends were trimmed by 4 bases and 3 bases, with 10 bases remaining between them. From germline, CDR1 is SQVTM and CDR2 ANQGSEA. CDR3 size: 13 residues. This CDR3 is CSVANMNGNTIYF. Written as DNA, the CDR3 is TGCAGCGTTGCGAATATGAATGGAAACACCATATATTTT.

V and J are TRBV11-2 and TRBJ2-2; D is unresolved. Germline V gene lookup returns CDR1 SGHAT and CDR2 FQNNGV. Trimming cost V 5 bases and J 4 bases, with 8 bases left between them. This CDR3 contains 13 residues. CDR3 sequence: CASSQRSTGELFF. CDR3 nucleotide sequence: TGTGCCAGCAGCCAGAGATCCACCGGGGAGCTGTTTTTT.

The CDR3: CASSPRDTREKLFF. The CDR3, as DNA: TGTGCCAGCTCACCCCGGGACACTCGGGAAAAACTGTTTTTT. J is TRBJ1-4 and V is TRBV18; TRBD1 might be the D (6 bases). The CDR3 extends over 14 amino acids. Germline V gene data show CDR1 as KGHSH and CDR2 as LQKENI. Trimming stripped 3 bases from V and 8 bases from J, with 13 bases between.

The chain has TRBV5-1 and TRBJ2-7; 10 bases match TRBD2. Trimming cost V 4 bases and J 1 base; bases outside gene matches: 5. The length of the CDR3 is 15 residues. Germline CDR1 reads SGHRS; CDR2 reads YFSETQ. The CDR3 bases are TGCGCCAGCAGCCAGCTAGCGGGAGCGTCCTACGAGCAGTACTTC. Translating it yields CASSQLAGASYEQYF.

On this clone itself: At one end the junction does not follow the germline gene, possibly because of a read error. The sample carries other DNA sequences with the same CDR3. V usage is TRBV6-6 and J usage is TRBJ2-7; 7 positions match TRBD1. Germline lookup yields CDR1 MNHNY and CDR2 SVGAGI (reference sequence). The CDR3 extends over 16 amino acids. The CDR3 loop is CASSYSRGPASYEQYF. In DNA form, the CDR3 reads TGTGCCAGCAGCTACTCGAGGGGGCCGGCCTCCTACGAGCAGTACTTC.

The CDR3 reads CAISNINQPQHF. The CDR3 coding sequence is TGTGCCATCAGTAATATCAATCAGCCCCAGCATTTT. This sequence joins TRBV10-3 and TRBJ1-5; D is undetermined. The germline V gene has CDR1 ENHRY and CDR2 SYGVKD. The CDR3 has 12 residues. Trimming cost V 5 bases and J 3 bases, with 5 bases left between them.

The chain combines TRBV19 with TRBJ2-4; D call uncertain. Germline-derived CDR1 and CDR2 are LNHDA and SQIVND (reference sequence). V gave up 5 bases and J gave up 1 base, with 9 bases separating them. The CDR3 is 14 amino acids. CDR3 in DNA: TGTGCCAGTAGTCACCCGGAGGCCAAAAACATTCAGTACTTC. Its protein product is CASSHPEAKNIQYF.

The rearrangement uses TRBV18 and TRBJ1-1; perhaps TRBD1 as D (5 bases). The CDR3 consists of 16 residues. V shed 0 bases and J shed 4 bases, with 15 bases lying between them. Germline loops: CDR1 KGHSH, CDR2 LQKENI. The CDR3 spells CASSPPSGGIATEAFF. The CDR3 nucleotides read TGTGCCAGCTCACCACCGTCTGGGGGTATTGCCACTGAAGCTTTCTTT.